The entry that follows covers one T cell receptor (beta chain) sequence. Sorted-subset replicate PCR reactions contained 200 to 250 ng DNA, corresponding to about 30,000 T cell genomes. Original processing notes: Without quality scores, immunoSEQ junctional reads could not be filtered like full-length reads. Profiled with immunoSEQ multiplex PCR; TCRdb holds only in-frame clones, not every one. That table is the source of V, J and clone size, and D and trimming were worked out from the DNA. The table lists about 1 million clones, about 70% of them singletons. This entry is derived from a study of shared clonotypes between healthy human individuals. Study-level information: Ranging from 18 to 49 in age, donors were a couple of women and a few men.

Trimming took 7 bases from V and 1 from J, leaving 31 bases between them. The CDR3 loop spans 20 amino acids. Germline V CDR1 and CDR2: SGHVS, FQNEAQ. V is TRBV7-8 and J is TRBJ2-5, with a possible D match to TRBD2 (6 bases). The specimen sequenced was memory CD4+ T cells sorted from blood. Sample subset: CD45RA-negative fraction. The sequence came from a young man in good health. The CDR3: CASKPTSLASRGGGQETQYF. The CDR3 nucleotides read TGTGCCAGCAAGCCAACCTCGCTGGCTAGTAGGGGAGGCGGCCAAGAGACCCAGTACTTC.